What follows is one T cell receptor beta chain and its context. PCR was performed a second time for roughly 7 to 11 cycles using a sample-barcoded 5' primer and a J-beta primer mix. TCRdb independently ran MiXCR on the 5' RACE reads; one entry per CDR3 protein. The data contain about 750,000 distinct CDR3 sequences, about 55% of them singletons. The authors drew about 9.9 milliliters of peripheral blood from each donor. This entry belongs to a study of blood T cells in healthy people across ages. V was clipped by 5 bases and J by 3 bases; unmatched bases: 9. Looked up from germline, CDR1 is LGHNT and CDR2 is FRNRAP. The CDR3 runs to 16 residues.

The genes are TRBV12-5 and TRBJ2-1, with TRBD1 matching 8 bases. The sample taken for sequencing was blood. The source of this sequence is a man older than 75 in good health. The CDR3 DNA follows: TGTGCTAGTGGTCCTCGACAGGGGTCGGGCTACAATGAGCAGTTCTTC. Protein product: CASGPRQGSGYNEQFF.